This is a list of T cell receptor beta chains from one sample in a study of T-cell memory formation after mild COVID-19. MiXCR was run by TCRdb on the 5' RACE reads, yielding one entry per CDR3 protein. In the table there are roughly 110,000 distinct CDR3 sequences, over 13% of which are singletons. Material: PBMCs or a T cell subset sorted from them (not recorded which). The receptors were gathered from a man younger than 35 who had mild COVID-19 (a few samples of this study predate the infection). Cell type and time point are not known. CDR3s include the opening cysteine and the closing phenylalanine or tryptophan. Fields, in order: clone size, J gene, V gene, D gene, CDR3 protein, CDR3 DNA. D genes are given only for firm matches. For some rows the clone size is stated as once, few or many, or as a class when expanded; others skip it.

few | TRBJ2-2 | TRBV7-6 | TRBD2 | CASSLVSSGARANTGELFF | TGTGCCAGCAGCTTAGTTTCTAGCGGGGCCCGCGCGAACACCGGGGAGCTGTTTTTT
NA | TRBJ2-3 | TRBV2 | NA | CASSELDTQYF | TGTGCCAGCAGTGAATTGGATACGCAGTATTTT
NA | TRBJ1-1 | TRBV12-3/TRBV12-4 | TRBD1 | CANDRGPNTEAFF | TGTGCCAATGACAGGGGACCGAACACTGAAGCTTTCTTT
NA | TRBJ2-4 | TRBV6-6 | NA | CASSYVPKNIQYF | TGTGCCAGCAGTTACGTTCCAAAAAACATTCAGTACTTC
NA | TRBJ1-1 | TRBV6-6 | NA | CASSYAVRELNTEAFF | TGTGCCAGCAGTTACGCAGTGCGGGAGTTGAACACTGAAGCTTTCTTT
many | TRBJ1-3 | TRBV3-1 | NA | CASSQTGLISGNTIYF | TGTGCCAGCAGCCAGACAGGACTTATCTCTGGAAACACCATATATTTT
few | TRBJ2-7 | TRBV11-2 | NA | CASSPPGSEQYF | TGTGCCAGCAGCCCCCCAGGGTCCGAGCAGTACTTC
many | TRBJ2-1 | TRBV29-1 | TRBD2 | CSAFLAGGPYNEQFF | TGCAGCGCATTTCTAGCGGGGGGCCCTTACAATGAGCAGTTCTTC
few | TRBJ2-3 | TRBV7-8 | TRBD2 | CASSLQRGGIITDTQYF | TGTGCCAGCAGCTTACAGCGGGGGGGAATAATCACAGATACGCAGTATTTT
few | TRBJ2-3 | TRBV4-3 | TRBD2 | CASSQELAGADTQYF | TGCGCCAGCAGCCAAGAACTAGCGGGGGCAGATACGCAGTATTTT
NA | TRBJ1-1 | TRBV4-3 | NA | CASSQGGGPEAFF | TGCGCCAGCAGCCAAGGGGGTGGGCCTGAAGCTTTCTTT
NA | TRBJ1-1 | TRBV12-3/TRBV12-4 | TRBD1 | CASRQGVAVNTEAFF | TGTGCCAGCAGGCAGGGGGTGGCTGTGAACACTGAAGCTTTCTTT
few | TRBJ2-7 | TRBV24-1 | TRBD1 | CATSPGDRGPYEQYF | TGTGCCACCAGCCCCGGGGACAGGGGGCCCTACGAGCAGTACTTC
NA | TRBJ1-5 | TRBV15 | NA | CATSPSIKQPQHF | TGTGCCACCAGCCCCAGCATAAAACAGCCCCAGCATTTT
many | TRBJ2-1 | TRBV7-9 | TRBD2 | CASSLGSWASGGYNEQFF | TGTGCCAGCAGCTTAGGTTCATGGGCTAGCGGGGGCTACAATGAGCAGTTCTTC
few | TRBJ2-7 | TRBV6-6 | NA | CASSYPREGDDEQYF | TGTGCCAGCAGTTATCCTCGCGAGGGGGACGACGAGCAGTACTTC
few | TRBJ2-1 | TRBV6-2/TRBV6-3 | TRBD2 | CASSWLAGALSYNEQFF | TGTGCCAGCAGTTGGCTAGCGGGGGCTCTCTCCTACAATGAGCAGTTCTTC
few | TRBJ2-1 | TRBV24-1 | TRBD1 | CATSDWGQGNEQFF | TGTGCCACCAGTGACTGGGGACAGGGAAATGAGCAGTTCTTC
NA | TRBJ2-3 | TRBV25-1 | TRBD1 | CASSEYGTAVADTKYF | TGTGCCAGCAGTGAATATGGGACAGCGGTGGCAGATACGAAGTATTTT
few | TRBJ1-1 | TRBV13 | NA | CASSLLSVNTEAFF | TGTGCCAGCAGCTTATTGTCAGTGAACACTGAAGCTTTCTTT
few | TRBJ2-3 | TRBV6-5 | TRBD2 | CASSYSERGGLDTQYF | TGTGCCAGCAGTTACTCCGAGCGGGGGGGCCTGGATACGCAGTATTTT
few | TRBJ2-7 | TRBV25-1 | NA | CASSVGFYEQYF | TGTGCCAGCAGTGTGGGTTTCTACGAGCAGTACTTC